The present TCR beta chain was sequenced within a study of radiation and T cells in renal cell carcinoma. The germline CDR1 and CDR2 sequences are MDHEN and SYDVKM. The length of the CDR3 is 13 residues. The V end lost 3 bases, the J end lost 8 bases, and 10 bases lay between the germline ends. Profiling relied on immunoSEQ multiplex PCR, and the TCRdb table lists in-frame clones only, not all of them. The sample records roughly 130,000 clones, around nine tenths being singletons. Time point in this sample: blood 2 weeks post-SBRT. Documented treatment: 15 Gy SBRT to primary tumor, nephrectomy 4 weeks later. The patient's renal cell carcinoma had clear cell pathology.

V and J are TRBV28 and TRBJ2-2, with D hard to call. The material sequenced was blood, taken from a patient whose treatment included radiotherapy and nephrectomy. The sequence was obtained from a woman in her 70s with renal cell carcinoma. CDR3 nucleotide sequence: TGTGCCAGCAGTTTTTCGTCGGCTGGGGAGCTGTTTTTT. Its translation: CASSFSSAGELFF.